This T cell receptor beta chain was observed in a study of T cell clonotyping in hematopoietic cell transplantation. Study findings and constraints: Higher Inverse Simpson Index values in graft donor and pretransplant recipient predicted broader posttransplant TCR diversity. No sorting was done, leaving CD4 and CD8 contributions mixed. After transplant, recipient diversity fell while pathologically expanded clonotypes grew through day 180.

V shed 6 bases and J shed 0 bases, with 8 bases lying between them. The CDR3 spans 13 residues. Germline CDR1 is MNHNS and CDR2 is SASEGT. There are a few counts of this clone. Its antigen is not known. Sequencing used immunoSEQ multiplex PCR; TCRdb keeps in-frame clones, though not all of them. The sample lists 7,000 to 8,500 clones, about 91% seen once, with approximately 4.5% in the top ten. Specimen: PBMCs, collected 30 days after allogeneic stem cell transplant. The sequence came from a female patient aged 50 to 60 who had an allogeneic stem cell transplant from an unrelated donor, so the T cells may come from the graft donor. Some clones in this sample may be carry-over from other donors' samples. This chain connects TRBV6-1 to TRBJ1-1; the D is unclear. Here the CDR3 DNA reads TGTGCCAGCAGGTCGTCAGTGAACACTGAAGCTTTCTTT. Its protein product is CASRSSVNTEAFF.